The T cell receptor (beta chain) described here comes from a study of Ad26.COV2.S vaccination and SARS-CoV-2 variants. Specified treatment: around 19 received Ad26.COV2.S at low or high dose, single or two shots; 5 received placebo; per-sample allocation not given. At day 63 after the first vaccine or placebo injection, samples were drawn. Immunization relied on an Ad26 vector, which expressed Wuhan-strain SARS-CoV-2 spike. V lost 4 bases to trimming and J lost 0 bases, with 14 bases between them. The CDR3 is 15 amino acids. Germline V gene lookup returns CDR1 SGHRS and CDR2 YFSETQ. Remarks on this clone: The antigen is undetermined.

Overall study findings and caveats: Post-vaccination spike-specific CD8+ and CD4+ T cell responses reportedly had substantial breadth.

Using immunoSEQ multiplex PCR, the repertoire was profiled, and TCRdb retains in-frame clones only, with some absent. The repertoire consists of 200,000 to 250,000 clones, with 85% to 90% occurring once and the leading ten covering about 11%. The sequence came from a person aged 18 to 59 who received the Ad26.COV2.S COVID-19 vaccine or a placebo. The sequencing used peripheral blood, collected in a trial of Ad26.COV2.S vaccine versus placebo. This chain connects TRBV5-1 to TRBJ2-7, with D possibly matching TRBD1 (7 bases). This CDR3 is CASSPRGVFSYEQYF. DNA for the CDR3: TGCGCCAGCAGCCCCAGGGGGGTGTTCTCCTACGAGCAGTACTTC.